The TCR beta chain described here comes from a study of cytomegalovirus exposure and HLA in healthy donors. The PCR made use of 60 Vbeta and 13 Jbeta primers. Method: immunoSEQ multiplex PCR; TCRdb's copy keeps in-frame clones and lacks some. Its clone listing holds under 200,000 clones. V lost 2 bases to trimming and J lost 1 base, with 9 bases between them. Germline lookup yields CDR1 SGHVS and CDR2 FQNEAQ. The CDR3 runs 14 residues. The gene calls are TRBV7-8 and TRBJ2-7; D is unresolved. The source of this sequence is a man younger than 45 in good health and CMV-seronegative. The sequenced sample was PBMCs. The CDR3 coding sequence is TGTGCCAGCAGCTTAACCAGGAAGTCCTACGAGCAGTACTTC. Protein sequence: CASSLTRKSYEQYF.